This record covers a single T cell receptor (beta chain). The Seattle site enrolled patients during active infection and followed them longitudinally. CDR3 length: 13 residues. In germline, CDR1 is SGDLS, CDR2 YYNGEE. V was cut by 4 bases and J by 0 bases, with 5 bases left in between. This table comes from immunoSEQ multiplex PCR, and its TCRdb copy is limited to in-frame clones, with some not included. The sample comprises over 450,000 clones, about 89% of which are singletons, and roughly 8% rests with the top ten. These data belong to a study of blood T cell repertoires in COVID-19. The source of this sequence is a woman aged 45-65 years with COVID-19, enrolled during active disease. Material for sequencing was peripheral blood. V gene TRBV9 combines with J gene TRBJ1-3; D call uncertain. The CDR3 DNA follows: TGTGCCAGCAGCCGCAGCTCTGGAAACACCATATATTTT. Translated: CASSRSSGNTIYF.